A single sample is the source of the 14 T cell receptor beta chains below, sequenced in a study of T-cell reconstitution after alpha-beta-depleted transplantation in children. Unique molecular identifiers were incorporated when the TCRbeta library was constructed. Using its own MiXCR run on the PCR reads, TCRdb lists one record per CDR3 protein. This sample has around 300,000 distinct CDR3 sequences, with under 14% found just once. The starting material was peripheral blood, obtained 180 days after TCRalphabeta/CD19-depleted stem cell transplant. The receptors originated from a male patient under 10 years old who had a stem cell transplant for chronic granulomatous disease, so the T cells may come from the graft donor.

Many counts were recorded for this clonotype. V and J are TRBV5-1 and TRBJ2-1, with D perhaps matching TRBD1 or TRBD2 (6 bases each). The CDR3 loop spans 12 amino acids. Germline V lookup: CDR1 SGHRS, CDR2 YFSETQ. V shed 5 bases and J shed 7 bases, with 10 bases lying between them. The chain's CDR3 is CASRGGNNEQFF. DNA for the CDR3: TGCGCCAGCAGAGGGGGGAATAATGAGCAGTTCTTC.

V usage is TRBV5-4 and J usage is TRBJ2-2; D remains ambiguous. The germline V gene has CDR1 SGHNT and CDR2 YYREEE (reference sequence). CDR3 size: 16 residues. With 0 bases removed from V and 4 bases from J, the gap between germline ends came to 13 bases. Here the CDR3 reads CASSLAVERSTGELFF. CDR3 in DNA: TGTGCCAGCAGCTTGGCCGTTGAGAGGAGCACCGGGGAGCTGTTTTTT.

This clonotype has at least ten counts. The limits of the CDR3 on the DNA are not certain, so only TCRdb's listed CDR3 is given. The gene calls are TRBV12-3 or TRBV12-4 and TRBJ2-7. The CDR3 totals 14 residues, both ends included. CDR3 amino acids: CASSLSTSGYEQYF.

Many counts were recorded for this clonotype. The chain combines TRBV12-3 or TRBV12-4 with TRBJ2-7; 9 bases match TRBD1. Losses at the gene ends were 7 bases for V and 2 bases for J; bases not matched to a gene: 6. The CDR3 is 14 amino acids. The DNA for the CDR3 is TGTGCCAGCATGACGACAGGGGGACCCTACGAGCAGTACTTC. Protein sequence: CASMTTGGPYEQYF.

This clonotype was counted at least ten times. The gene calls are TRBV9 and TRBJ2-5, with D possibly being TRBD2 (5 bases). V was cut by 0 bases and J by 4 bases, with 10 bases left in between. Germline-derived CDR1 and CDR2 are SGDLS and YYNGEE. This CDR3 has 14 amino acids. The CDR3 nucleotides read TGTGCCAGCAGCGTAGGAGGGCCGATAGAGACCCAGTACTTC. Translating gives CASSVGGPIETQYF. The full variable domain, completed using reference TRBV9 and TRBJ2-5, is DSGVTQTPKHLITATGQRVTLRCSPRSGDLSVYWYQQSLDQGLQFLIQYYNGEERAKGNILERFSAQQFPDLHSELNLSSLELGDSALYFCASSVGGPIETQYFGPGTRLLVL.

This clonotype was detected many times. This chain uses TRBV6-2 or TRBV6-3 with TRBJ1-5, with 7 bases aligning to TRBD1. J gave up 7 bases and V 0 bases, and 3 bases lay outside the gene matches. The CDR3 is made up of 14 amino acids. The V gene's germline CDR1 is MNHEY and CDR2 SVGEGT. The CDR3 is CASSYSRQGQPQHF. Here the CDR3 DNA reads TGTGCCAGCAGTTACTCTCGACAGGGACAGCCCCAGCATTTT.

This clonotype was detected many times. The V gene is TRBV20-1, the J gene TRBJ2-7; 7 bases match TRBD2. Germline V gives CDR1 DFQATT, CDR2 SNEGSKA (reference sequence). J gave up 0 bases and V 6 bases, and 2 bases lay outside the gene matches. This CDR3 has 12 residues. The CDR3 spells CSAREVSYEQYF. In nucleotides, the CDR3 is TGCAGTGCCCGGGAGGTCTCCTACGAGCAGTACTTC.

A remark on this clonotype: A much more abundant neighbour one base away suggests this may be a read error. This chain connects TRBV12-3 or TRBV12-4 to TRBJ2-4; 9 nucleotides align to TRBD2. The CDR3 sequence is 17 residues long. This CDR3 is CASSLAGGGVAKNIQSF. The CDR3 DNA reads TGTGCCAGCAGTTTGGCGGGAGGGGGAGTAGCCAAAAACATTCAGTCCTTC.

This clonotype was seen at least ten times. This rearrangement joins TRBV28 to TRBJ2-7; the D is unclear. The ends were cut back, 9 bases at V and 0 bases at J, with 15 bases in the middle. Per the germline V gene, CDR1 is MDHEN and CDR2 is SYDVKM. This CDR3 region has 14 residues. CDR3 in amino acids: CASRSFAPSYEQYF. The CDR3 bases are TGTGCCAGTAGATCCTTCGCACCCTCCTACGAGCAGTACTTC.

This clonotype was picked up many times. The V call is TRBV29-1, the J call TRBJ2-2; no firm D call. The length of the CDR3 is 15 residues. Germline assignment: CDR1 SQVTM and CDR2 ANQGSEA. V was clipped by 5 bases and J by 2 bases, with 15 bases between them. The CDR3 sequence is CSVRHSKVNTGELFF. The CDR3 DNA follows: TGCAGCGTTCGTCACTCGAAAGTTAACACCGGGGAGCTGTTTTTT.

The sample holds many counts of this clonotype. The chain recombines TRBV19 with TRBJ1-1; 8 bases are a match to TRBD1. CDR1 is LNHDA, CDR2 SQIVND, per germline (reference sequence). J gave up 3 bases and V 9 bases, and 9 bases lay outside the gene matches. This CDR3 comprises 14 residues. Written as DNA, the CDR3 is TGTGCCAGCGGACAGGGACCCTGGGACACTGAAGCTTTCTTT. This encodes CASGQGPWDTEAFF. The full variable domain, completed using reference TRBV19 and TRBJ1-1, is DGGITQSPKYLFRKEGQNVTLSCEQNLNHDAMYWYRQDPGQGLRLIYYSQIVNDFQKGDIAEGYSVSREKKESFPLTVTSAQKNPTAFYLCASGQGPWDTEAFFGQGTRLTVV.

This clonotype was picked up one time. With a much larger clone just one base away, this may be a read error. Because the CDR3 is missing its conserved closing phenylalanine or tryptophan, this is likely a read error. The J gene is TRBJ2-7, the V gene TRBV25-1, with TRBD2 matching over 8 bases. In germline, CDR1 is MGHDK, CDR2 SYGVNS. CDR3 length equals 14 residues. V lost 3 bases and J lost 6; bases outside the gene matches: 7. The CDR3 region has the DNA TGTGCCAGCAGTGACCCCGGGGGGGCCGGCGAGCAGTACTCC. It specifies CASSDPGGAGEQYS.

This clonotype was counted many times. The rearrangement joins TRBV20-1 to TRBJ2-1, with 7 nucleotides matching TRBD2. The V segment lost 3 bases and the J segment 7 bases; nucleotides outside the gene matches: 12. The CDR3 length is 15 residues. CDR1 DFQATT and CDR2 SNEGSKA come from the germline V gene (reference sequence). CDR3 sequence (DNA): TGCAGTGCTAGCTGGGCGGGAGTATCCGGGAATGAGCAGTTCTTC. Its protein is CSASWAGVSGNEQFF.

This clonotype turned up a few times. This chain links TRBV30 with TRBJ2-7, with 15 bases matching TRBD2. Trimming took 5 bases from V and 13 from J; bases not matched to a gene: 15. CDR1 is GTSNPN and CDR2 is SVGIG in the germline V gene (reference sequence). The length of the CDR3 is 15 residues. CDR3: CAWVPGLAGGPTEYF. CDR3 coding DNA: TGTGCCTGGGTCCCCGGACTAGCGGGAGGGCCCACCGAATACTTC.